The 24 T cell receptor beta chains listed next were all sequenced from one sample in a study of cytomegalovirus exposure and HLA in healthy donors. With 60 Vbeta and 13 Jbeta primers, the PCR was carried out. Only in-frame clones appear in the TCRdb table, and some are missing; sequencing was by immunoSEQ multiplex PCR. Of under 130,000 clones listed, roughly 80% are singletons. The sample taken for sequencing was PBMCs. Receptors were obtained from a young man in good health and CMV-seropositive.

The V gene is TRBV7-8, the J gene TRBJ2-5; 9 bases are shared with TRBD2. Germline trimming cut 2 bases from V and 5 bases from J; bases unmatched to any gene: 9. This CDR3 is 16 amino acids long. Looked up from germline, CDR1 is SGHVS and CDR2 is FQNEAQ. CDR3 coding DNA: TGTGCCAGCAGCTTAAGGCGCGGGGGGGCCGGGGAGACCCAGTACTTC. The encoded protein is CASSLRRGGAGETQYF.

V usage is TRBV7-9 and J usage is TRBJ1-1, with 8 bases that match TRBD1. With V trimmed by 2 bases and J by 0 bases, 2 bases remained unmatched. Germline CDR1 and CDR2: SEHNR and FQNEAQ (reference sequence). This CDR3 contains 15 residues. The CDR3 coding sequence is TGTGCCAGCAGCTTACGGACAGGGTTGAACACTGAAGCTTTCTTT. It specifies CASSLRTGLNTEAFF. Using reference TRBV7-9 and TRBJ1-1 for the parts outside the CDR3, the full variable domain is DTGVSQNPRHKITKRGQNVTFRCDPISEHNRLYWYRQTLGQGPEFLTYFQNEAQLEKSRLLSDRFSAERPKGSFSTLEIQRTEQGDSAMYLCASSLRTGLNTEAFFGQGTRLTVV.

As for this clone: Different DNA sequences within this sample yield the same CDR3. The chain carries TRBV6-1 and TRBJ2-2; D gene ambiguous. From germline, CDR1 is MNHNS and CDR2 SASEGT. Trimming removed 2 bases at V and 0 bases at J, with 4 bases between. This CDR3 spans 14 amino acids. In nucleotides, the CDR3 is TGTGCCAGCAGTGAACAGGCGAACACCGGGGAGCTGTTTTTT. Translating gives CASSEQANTGELFF.

The chain has TRBV4-1 and TRBJ2-3, with 9 bases matching TRBD1. The CDR3 is 16 residues long. CDR1 and CDR2 (germline): MGHRA, YSYEKL. The trim removed 2 bases at V and 2 bases at J, leaving 5 bases unmatched. CDR3 nucleotide sequence: TGCGCCAGCAGCCAATTCCGGGACAGGGACACAGATACGCAGTATTTT. It yields the protein CASSQFRDRDTDTQYF.

The rearrangement uses TRBV6-1 and TRBJ1-6; no clear D. V lost 3 bases and J lost 9, with 12 bases in between. The CDR3 is made up of 14 amino acids. Germline CDR1 reads MNHNS; CDR2 reads SASEGT. The CDR3 here is CASSEYEGGSPLHF. In DNA, the CDR3 is TGTGCCAGCAGTGAGTATGAGGGTGGTTCACCCCTCCACTTT.

This chain links TRBV18 with TRBJ1-1; D remains ambiguous. Germline V CDR1 and CDR2: KGHSH, LQKENI. V was cut by 6 bases and J by 5 bases, with 13 bases left in between. This CDR3 region has 13 residues. The CDR3 protein is CASSPDLETEAFF. Here the CDR3 DNA reads TGTGCCAGCTCCCCCGACTTGGAAACTGAAGCTTTCTTT.

The chain carries TRBV27 and TRBJ1-1; the D gene is possibly TRBD1 (5 bases). V was shortened by 7 bases and J by 4 bases, with 16 bases between the two germline ends. The CDR3 has 14 amino acids. The germline V gene has CDR1 MNHEY and CDR2 SMNVEV (reference sequence). The DNA of the CDR3 is TGTGCCAGCATTCTCGGGGCCGGGGGCACTGAAGCTTTCTTT. Translation: CASILGAGGTEAFF.

The chain is built from TRBV2 and TRBJ2-7; 9 bases fit TRBD2. J gave up 7 bases and V 1 base, and 17 bases lay outside the gene matches. The CDR3 sequence is 18 residues long. The germline gives CDR1 SNHLY, CDR2 FYNNEI. The CDR3 DNA reads as TGTGCCAGCAGTGAAGAAGGCAGTGGCGGGGGGGCTGTGTTGGAGCAGTACTTC. Amino acids: CASSEEGSGGGAVLEQYF. The full variable domain, in which reference TRBV2 and TRBJ2-7 provide the parts outside the CDR3, is EPEVTQTPSHQVTQMGQEVILRCVPISNHLYFYWYRQILGQKVEFLVSFYNNEISEKSEIFDDQFSVERPDGSNFTLKIRSTKLEDSAMYFCASSEEGSGGGAVLEQYFGPGTRLTVT.

This sequence joins TRBV4-1 and TRBJ1-1, with TRBD1 as a possible D gene (5 bases). Trimming removed 2 bases at V and 6 bases at J, with 16 bases between. Germline V lookup: CDR1 MGHRA, CDR2 YSYEKL. The CDR3 is 15 amino acids. The CDR3 reads CASSQRDVRGAEAFF. CDR3 bases: TGCGCCAGCAGCCAAAGGGACGTCCGGGGGGCTGAAGCTTTCTTT.

The rearrangement joins TRBV5-1 to TRBJ1-2, with D unresolved. V was trimmed by 0 bases and J by 2 bases, leaving 8 bases between them. Germline V gene sequence: CDR1 SGHRS, CDR2 YFSETQ. The CDR3 is made up of 14 amino acids. In DNA form, the CDR3 reads TGCGCCAGCAGCTTGGAATCGGGGAACTATGGCTACACCTTC. Protein product: CASSLESGNYGYTF.

J is TRBJ2-3 and V is TRBV5-1; possible D gene TRBD2, 5 bases. V was clipped by 3 bases and J by 6 bases, with 11 bases between them. The CDR3 length is 13 residues. In germline, CDR1 is SGHRS, CDR2 YFSETQ. The CDR3 is CASSSDWQDTQYF. In DNA form, the CDR3 reads TGCGCCAGCAGCTCGGACTGGCAGGATACGCAGTATTTT.

Turning to this clone: At one end the junction does not follow the germline gene, possibly because of a read error. The chain uses TRBV27 and TRBJ2-2; no reliable D call. Germline V gene lookup returns CDR1 MNHEY and CDR2 SMNVEV (reference sequence). The CDR3 covers 15 residues. CDR3 amino acids: CASSAVLSKTGELFF. The CDR3 DNA sequence: TGTGCCAGCAGTGCGGTTCTTTCGAAGACCGGGGAGCTGTTTTTT.

V and J are TRBV2 and TRBJ2-4, with a tentative D call TRBD1 (6 bases). Trimming took 3 bases from V and 10 from J, leaving 16 bases between them. The CDR3 has 14 residues. Germline loops: CDR1 SNHLY, CDR2 FYNNEI. As DNA, the CDR3 is TGTGCCAGCAGTGACCCCGGGACATACCAAATTCAGTACTTC. This sequence encodes CASSDPGTYQIQYF. Looking up the rest from reference TRBV2 and TRBJ2-4 gives the full variable domain: EPEVTQTPSHQVTQMGQEVILRCVPISNHLYFYWYRQILGQKVEFLVSFYNNEISEKSEIFDDQFSVERPDGSNFTLKIRSTKLEDSAMYFCASSDPGTYQIQYFGAGTRLSVL.

The J gene is TRBJ1-1, the V gene TRBV29-1; D might be TRBD1 (6 bases). Germline V gene lookup returns CDR1 SQVTM and CDR2 ANQGSEA. V was trimmed by 5 bases and J by 5 bases, leaving 12 bases between them. This CDR3 has 12 amino acids. The CDR3 nucleotides read TGCAGCGTTCGAGGGGGGGAAACTGAAGCTTTCTTT. Translated, it gives CSVRGGETEAFF.

The J gene is TRBJ1-2, the V gene TRBV25-1; 7 nucleotides line up with TRBD1. Per germline, CDR1 MGHDK and CDR2 SYGVNS. The CDR3 contains 12 residues. The trim removed 8 bases at V and 5 bases at J, leaving 5 bases unmatched. In DNA form, the CDR3 reads TGTGCCAGCGGCTCAGGGGGGTATGGCTACACCTTC. This encodes CASGSGGYGYTF.

V is TRBV9 and J is TRBJ2-2; TRBD2 matches at 10 bases. This CDR3 region has 18 residues. In germline, CDR1 is SGDLS, CDR2 YYNGEE. V shed 3 bases and J 7 bases; nucleotides not matched to a gene: 15. CDR3 loop: CASSAAPSGGAWGGELFF. In DNA form, the CDR3 reads TGTGCCAGCAGCGCGGCCCCCAGCGGGGGGGCGTGGGGCGGGGAGCTGTTTTTT.

The chain combines TRBV9 with TRBJ2-2; the D gene is possibly TRBD1 (6 bases). Germline V gene sequence: CDR1 SGDLS, CDR2 YYNGEE. Deletions cut 3 bases from V and 5 bases from J, with 17 bases between. The CDR3 covers 16 residues. CDR3 protein: CASSAPGQLITGELFF. CDR3 sequence (DNA): TGTGCCAGCAGCGCGCCGGGACAACTGATTACCGGGGAGCTGTTTTTT.

This sequence joins TRBV5-1 and TRBJ2-1; 7 bases line up with TRBD2. In germline, CDR1 is SGHRS, CDR2 YFSETQ. The CDR3 sequence is 15 residues long. V was clipped by 2 bases and J by 2 bases; unmatched bases: 4. The chain's CDR3 is CASSLKRGTYNEQFF. CDR3 DNA sequence: TGCGCCAGCAGCTTAAAGCGGGGCACCTACAATGAGCAGTTCTTC.

The chain links TRBV4-3 to TRBJ2-7; 8 nucleotides line up with TRBD1. The J segment lost 3 bases and the V segment lost 0 bases, leaving 10 bases of the junction unmatched. This CDR3 has 17 residues. Per the germline V gene, CDR1 is LGHNA and CDR2 is YSLEER. The CDR3 coding sequence is TGCGCCAGCAGCCAAGATACCGCCGGGACAGGCAACTACGAGCAGTACTTC. The encoded protein is CASSQDTAGTGNYEQYF.

The gene calls are TRBV5-1 and TRBJ2-2; TRBD2 agrees at 12 bases. V shed 4 bases and J 7 bases; nucleotides not matched to a gene: 8. CDR3 length: 16 residues. Germline V gene lookup returns CDR1 SGHRS and CDR2 YFSETQ. In DNA, the CDR3 is TGCGCCAGCAGCCCCGGACTAGCGGGGATGTTCGGGGAGCTGTTTTTT. This gives the protein CASSPGLAGMFGELFF.

This chain's CDR3 is CASSFPAGGTQYF. The DNA for the CDR3 is TGTGCCAGCAGCTTCCCAGCGGGGGGAACCCAGTACTTC. The chain links TRBV5-6 to TRBJ2-5; 9 bases map to TRBD2. The germline V gene encodes CDR1 SGHDT and CDR2 YYEEEE. The V segment lost 2 bases and the J segment 8 bases; nucleotides outside the gene matches: 4. The CDR3 has 13 amino acids.

This chain uses TRBV18 with TRBJ1-1, with D unclear. Germline V lookup: CDR1 KGHSH, CDR2 LQKENI. This CDR3 spans 14 amino acids. The V and J ends lost 1 base and 8 bases respectively, with 14 bases between them. DNA for the CDR3: TGTGCCAGCTCACCACTCATTGAGGGCGGAGAAGCTTTCTTT. Translation gives CASSPLIEGGEAFF. Full variable domain (rest looked up from reference TRBV18 and TRBJ1-1): NAGVMQNPRHLVRRRGQEARLRCSPMKGHSHVYWYRQLPEEGLKFMVYLQKENIIDESGMPKERFSAEFPKEGPSILRIQQVVRGDSAAYFCASSPLIEGGEAFFGQGTRLTVV.

The count of this clone is one. The genes are TRBV29-1 and TRBJ2-5, with D maybe TRBD2 (5 bases). The CDR3 is made up of 13 amino acids. V was shortened by 5 bases and J by 9 bases, with 19 bases between the two germline ends. Per germline, CDR1 SQVTM and CDR2 ANQGSEA. The CDR3 DNA reads TGCAGCGTTCAGACCGGGGTTGACGGGGCCCAGTACTTC. Translating gives CSVQTGVDGAQYF.

The V gene is TRBV6-5, the J gene TRBJ1-1; 7 bases line up with TRBD1. Per the germline V gene, CDR1 is MNHEY and CDR2 is SVGAGI. Trimming cost V 5 bases and J 3 bases; bases outside gene matches: 0. The CDR3 contains 12 residues. The DNA for the CDR3 is TGTGCCAGCAGTGACAGGGACACTGAAGCTTTCTTT. Encoded protein: CASSDRDTEAFF.